One sample yielded the 14 T cell receptor beta chains listed below, sequenced in a study of regulatory T cells in long-lasting Graves disease. In building TCR beta libraries, iRepertoire HTBI primers were used together with Arm-PCR of CDR3 regions. TCRdb redid the calling of the multiplex PCR reads with MiXCR, one entry per CDR3 protein. The repertoire holds fewer than 650,000 distinct CDR3 sequences, with about 15% as singletons. Time point here: newly diagnosed GD, antithyroid drugs for less than 3 months. RNA isolated from PBMCs was used to make the TCR library. These same data were also listed under a study on T cells in Graves' hyperthyroidism and ophthalmopathy.

Sequenced here: peripheral blood mononuclear cells (PBMCs), sampled at new diagnosis, from a patient treated with antithyroid drugs. These receptors were collected from a young man with Graves disease.

Turning to this clonotype: This may be a read error, as it is one base from a much larger clone. The DNA for the CDR3 is TGTGCCAGCAGCCAAGTAAACCTAGCGGGAGGGCCTCAGGAGCAGTTCTTC. Translating gives CASSQVNLAGGPQEQFF. The rearrangement links TRBV3-1 to TRBJ2-1; 12 positions agree with TRBD2. The CDR3 is 17 amino acids. CDR1 and CDR2 (germline): LGHDT, YNNKEL (reference sequence). The trim removed 1 base at V and 10 bases at J, leaving 11 bases unmatched.

This clonotype was seen more than once but under ten times. V is TRBV7-2 and J is TRBJ2-1; 14 nucleotides match TRBD2. Germline trimming cut 6 bases from V and 15 bases from J; bases unmatched to any gene: 7. The CDR3 has 13 residues. The germline V gene encodes CDR1 SGHTA and CDR2 FQGNSA. CDR3 amino acids: CASRETSGGAVFF. The CDR3 DNA reads TGTGCCAGCAGGGAGACTAGCGGGGGGGCGGTGTTCTTC.

V gene TRBV5-1 combines with J gene TRBJ1-4; D ambiguous. The CDR3 length is 16 residues. Germline V lookup: CDR1 SGHRS, CDR2 YFSETQ. V shed 0 bases and J shed 0 bases, with 9 bases lying between them. CDR3 residues: CASSLGVVATNEKLFF. DNA of the CDR3: TGCGCCAGCAGCTTGGGGGTCGTTGCAACTAATGAAAAACTGTTTTTT.

This clonotype was observed a handful of times. The chain joins TRBV6-1 to TRBJ2-7; D may be TRBD1 or TRBD2 (5 bases each). Germline V gene sequence: CDR1 MNHNS, CDR2 SASEGT. Trimming took off 6 bases at V and 5 bases at J, with 17 bases between the two ends. The CDR3 extends over 14 amino acids. CDR3 loop: CASRGKWGPHEQYF. The CDR3 DNA follows: TGTGCCAGCAGGGGTAAATGGGGACCCCACGAGCAGTACTTC.

V is TRBV7-8 and J is TRBJ2-7; perhaps TRBD2 as D (6 bases). The CDR3 extends over 12 amino acids. Germline CDR1 and CDR2: SGHVS and FQNEAQ. The V end was cut by 4 bases, the J end by 9 bases, with 13 bases between. CDR3 DNA: TGTGCCAGCAGCTCGGGCTCCGGGGGGCAGTACTTC. It encodes CASSSGSGGQYF.

This clonotype occurred many times. This chain links TRBV7-9 with TRBJ2-5, with D unresolved. Germline CDR1 SEHNR, CDR2 FQNEAQ (reference sequence). The CDR3 is 14 residues long. Trimming pared 5 bases from V and 1 base from J, leaving 11 bases between. The CDR3 region has the DNA TGTGCCAGCAGCATGGTATTGGGCCAAGAGACCCAGTACTTC. Translation gives CASSMVLGQETQYF.

This clonotype was found once. This sequence joins TRBV11-2 and TRBJ2-7; possible D gene TRBD1, 5 bases. Trimming cost V 0 bases and J 3 bases, with 12 bases left between them. The CDR3 contains 15 residues. Germline CDR1 and CDR2: SGHAT and FQNNGV. The CDR3 sequence is CASSLDRTGHYEQYF. For the CDR3, the DNA is TGTGCCAGCAGCTTAGATCGCACAGGCCACTACGAGCAGTACTTC. Filled out from reference TRBV11-2 and TRBJ2-7, the complete variable domain reads EAGVAQSPRYKIIEKRQSVAFWCNPISGHATLYWYQQILGQGPKLLIQFQNNGVVDDSQLPKDRFSAERLKGVDSTLKIQPAKLEDSAVYLCASSLDRTGHYEQYFGPGTRLTVT.

The V gene is TRBV7-9, the J gene TRBJ2-3, with D perhaps matching TRBD1 (6 bases). CDR3 length equals 15 residues. Trimming took off 2 bases at V and 3 bases at J, with 12 bases between the two ends. CDR1 is SEHNR and CDR2 is FQNEAQ in the germline V gene (reference sequence). The CDR3 here is CASSLTARGTDTQYF. In DNA, the CDR3 is TGTGCCAGCAGCTTAACGGCCAGGGGAACAGATACGCAGTATTTT.

This clonotype was picked up many times. J is TRBJ2-5 and V is TRBV6-2 or TRBV6-3; D not resolved. The CDR3 length is 12 residues. Looked up from germline, CDR1 is MNHEY and CDR2 is SVGEGT. V lost 5 bases to trimming and J lost 5 bases, with 9 bases between them. The CDR3, as DNA: TGTGCCAGCAGTGTTATTCTGGAGACCCAGTACTTC. Translated: CASSVILETQYF.

This clonotype was picked up many times. The chain employs TRBV7-9 and TRBJ1-6; TRBD1 matches 8 bases. The CDR3 has 13 amino acids. Germline CDR1 and CDR2: SEHNR and FQNEAQ (reference sequence). The junction had 5 bases not matched to a gene; V was cut back by 8 bases and J by 8 bases. The chain's CDR3 is CASAPQGDSPLHF. In DNA form, the CDR3 reads TGTGCCAGCGCTCCACAGGGGGATTCACCCCTCCACTTT.

At least ten counts were recorded for this clonotype. CDR3 in amino acids: CASSFPDRRETQYF. CDR3 in DNA: TGTGCCAGCAGCTTCCCGGACCGGAGAGAGACCCAGTACTTC. The chain couples TRBV11-1 to TRBJ2-5; D is uncertain. CDR1 and CDR2 from the germline V gene are SGHAT and FQDESV (reference sequence). V lost 3 bases and J 4 bases, leaving 12 bases between the germline ends. The CDR3 length is 14 residues.

This clonotype occurred a few times. The V call is TRBV20-1, the J call TRBJ1-5; TRBD1 agrees at 8 bases. This CDR3 has 15 amino acids. V lost 2 bases, J lost 4 bases, and 7 bases stayed unmatched. Germline CDR1 and CDR2: DFQATT and SNEGSKA (reference sequence). The CDR3 loop is CSARWTGPSNQPQHF. In DNA form, the CDR3 reads TGCAGTGCTAGATGGACAGGGCCTTCTAATCAGCCCCAGCATTTT.

The rearrangement links TRBV18 to TRBJ2-6, with D uncertain. The V end was cut by 3 bases, the J end by 0 bases, with 6 bases between. From germline, CDR1 is KGHSH and CDR2 LQKENI. This CDR3 has 15 residues. The CDR3 protein is CASSPTHSGANVLTF. The CDR3 DNA reads TGTGCCAGCTCACCGACTCACTCTGGGGCCAACGTCCTGACTTTC. The whole variable domain, remainder taken from reference TRBV18 and TRBJ2-6, is NAGVMQNPRHLVRRRGQEARLRCSPMKGHSHVYWYRQLPEEGLKFMVYLQKENIIDESGMPKERFSAEFPKEGPSILRIQQVVRGDSAAYFCASSPTHSGANVLTFGAGSRLTVL.

The chain couples TRBV28 to TRBJ2-1, with 8 bases matching TRBD2. Germline V gene sequence: CDR1 MDHEN, CDR2 SYDVKM. CDR3 length: 22 amino acids. V lost 5 bases and J lost 1; bases outside the gene matches: 25. The CDR3 region is CASSPRTSRSLLLQGSYNEQFF. DNA for the CDR3: TGTGCCAGCAGTCCCAGGACTAGCAGGAGTTTGTTACTTCAGGGATCCTACAATGAGCAGTTCTTC.